This T cell receptor beta chain was sequenced during a study of T cell responses to AZD1222 COVID-19 vaccine. Clones were sequenced by immunoSEQ multiplex PCR, and TCRdb holds only the in-frame ones, with some missing. The sample yields 150,000 to 200,000 clones, about 91% seen once. Whole-study results and caveats: Of spike-specific TCRs, nearly half reportedly target regions left unmutated in variants. Increased Spike-specific TCR breadth and depth were observed after two AZD1222 doses.

The germline V and J ends were trimmed by 0 bases and 0 bases, with 8 bases remaining between them. The CDR3 extends over 15 amino acids. Germline loops: CDR1 MGHRA, CDR2 YSYEKL. As concerns this clone: Its antigen remains unidentified.

This sample comprised peripheral blood, obtained 28 days after the second AZD1222 dose. The receptor's source is an adult who received the AZD1222 COVID-19 vaccine. This chain connects TRBV4-1 to TRBJ1-1; the D is unclear. CDR3 nucleotides: TGCGCCAGCAGCCAAGACCGGGGAATGAACACTGAAGCTTTCTTT. Translating it yields CASSQDRGMNTEAFF.